This T cell receptor beta chain was obtained from a study of blood T cell repertoires in COVID-19. The study recruited people aged 18 to 89 years across under 25 US areas. The V end lost 5 bases, the J end lost 3 bases, and 19 bases lay between the germline ends. CDR3 length: 17 amino acids. Germline CDR1 LNHDA, CDR2 SQIVND (reference sequence). Clones were sequenced by immunoSEQ multiplex PCR, and TCRdb holds only the in-frame ones, with some missing. The table has 400,000 to 550,000 clones, nearly 90% seen once. This chain links TRBV19 with TRBJ1-4, with D possibly being TRBD1 (5 bases). This receptor was identified in a woman aged 18 to 35 with acute COVID-19. The sample was PBMCs or T cells enriched from blood (not recorded which). The CDR3 spells CASSLTLYRDSNEKLFF. The CDR3 region has the DNA TGTGCCAGTAGTCTAACTCTCTATCGGGACTCTAATGAAAAACTGTTTTTT. Together with reference TRBV19 and TRBJ1-4, the CDR3 gives the full variable domain: DGGITQSPKYLFRKEGQNVTLSCEQNLNHDAMYWYRQDPGQGLRLIYYSQIVNDFQKGDIAEGYSVSREKKESFPLTVTSAQKNPTAFYLCASSLTLYRDSNEKLFFGSGTQLSVL.